One and the same sample provided the 2 T cell receptor beta chains below, sequenced in a study of CD8+ T cells in alopecia areata. It was cDNA, reverse transcribed from extracted RNA, that served as the sequencing template. The assay was immunoSEQ multiplex PCR, and TCRdb's table has in-frame clones only and misses some. The sample includes about 130,000 clones, approximately 53% seen only once; the top ten take less than 5.5%. The sample was CD4+ T cells sorted from blood, taken at week 0. The origin of the receptors is a human donor with alopecia areata.

V usage is TRBV5-1 and J usage is TRBJ2-7; 15 bases are a match to TRBD2. This CDR3 has 18 amino acids. The V gene's germline CDR1 is SGHRS and CDR2 YFSETQ. Trimming took 0 bases from V and 7 from J; bases not matched to a gene: 11. The CDR3 is CASSLAGTSGRPLGEQYF. In DNA, the CDR3 is TGCGCCAGCAGCTTGGCTGGGACTAGCGGGAGGCCTCTGGGAGAGCAGTACTTC.

This clone was seen more than once but under ten times. The rearrangement links TRBV27 to TRBJ2-7; D not certain. Germline CDR1 reads MNHEY; CDR2 reads SMNVEV (reference sequence). Trimming left V 8 bases short and J 2 bases short, with 13 bases between. This CDR3 is 13 amino acids long. In nucleotides, the CDR3 is TGTGCCAGCGGAATGGGCGTTGCCTACGAGCAGTACTTC. Protein: CASGMGVAYEQYF.